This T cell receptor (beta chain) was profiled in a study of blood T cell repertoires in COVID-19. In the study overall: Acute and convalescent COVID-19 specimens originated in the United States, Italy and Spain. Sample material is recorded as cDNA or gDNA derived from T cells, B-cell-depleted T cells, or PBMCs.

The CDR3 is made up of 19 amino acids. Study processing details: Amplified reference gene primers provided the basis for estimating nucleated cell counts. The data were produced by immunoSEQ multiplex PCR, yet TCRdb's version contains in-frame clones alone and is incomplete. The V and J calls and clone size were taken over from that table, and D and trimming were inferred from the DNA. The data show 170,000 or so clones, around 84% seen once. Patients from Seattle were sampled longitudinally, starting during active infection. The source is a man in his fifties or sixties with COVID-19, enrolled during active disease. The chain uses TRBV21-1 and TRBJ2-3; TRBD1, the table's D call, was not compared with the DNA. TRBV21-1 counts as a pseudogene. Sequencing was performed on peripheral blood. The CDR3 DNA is TGTGCCAGCAGCAATGAGTCTGGGACAAAAAATAGAGGCACAGATACGCAGTATTTT. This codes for CASSNESGTKNRGTDTQYF.